The 5 T cell receptor beta chains presented below share a single source sample, sequenced in a study of blood T cell repertoires in COVID-19. The protocol was immunoSEQ multiplex PCR, while the TCRdb copy is restricted to in-frame clones and leaves out a portion. The table records 110,000 to 150,000 clones, approximately 80% of them present only once. The sample consisted of PBMCs or T cells enriched from blood (not recorded which). The receptor set was obtained from a man aged 45-65 years who had recovered from COVID-19.

This sequence joins TRBV7-6 and TRBJ2-2; 7 bases match TRBD1. V lost 2 bases to trimming and J lost 7 bases; unmatched junction nucleotides: 7. CDR3 length: 15 residues. CDR1 is SGHVS and CDR2 is FNYEAQ in the germline V gene. The CDR3 sequence is CASSLRDRSGGELFF. CDR3 DNA sequence: TGTGCCAGCAGCTTACGGGACAGATCAGGCGGGGAGCTGTTTTTT. The full variable domain, completed using reference TRBV7-6 and TRBJ2-2, is GAGVSQSPRYKVTKRGQDVALRCDPISGHVSLYWYRQALGQGPEFLTYFNYEAQQDKSGLPNDRFSAERPEGSISTLTIQRTEQRDSAMYRCASSLRDRSGGELFFGEGSRLTVL.

The chain uses TRBV6-5 and TRBJ1-2, with D tentatively TRBD1 (6 bases). This CDR3 has 15 residues. CDR1 and CDR2 from the germline V gene are MNHEY and SVGAGI. Trimming cost V 7 bases and J 3 bases, with 18 bases left between them. This chain's CDR3 is CASTHGGGDYYGYTF. In DNA form, the CDR3 reads TGTGCCAGCACCCACGGGGGGGGCGATTACTATGGCTACACCTTC.

The V and J genes are TRBV10-1 and TRBJ2-1; 9 bases are a match to TRBD2. This CDR3 comprises 16 residues. The ends lost 0 bases at V and 4 bases at J; junction bases unmatched: 4. From germline, CDR1 is WNHNN and CDR2 SYGVQD (reference sequence). CDR3 protein: CASSESMTSGYNEQFF. As DNA, the CDR3 is TGCGCCAGCAGTGAGTCTATGACTAGCGGTTACAATGAGCAGTTCTTC.

V and J are TRBV9 and TRBJ1-2; maybe TRBD1 (5 bases). V was trimmed by 0 bases and J by 2 bases, leaving 8 bases between them. This CDR3 is 14 amino acids long. Germline-derived CDR1 and CDR2 are SGDLS and YYNGEE. The CDR3 DNA reads as TGTGCCAGCAGCGTAGCGCAGGGAAACTATGGCTACACCTTC. It codes for CASSVAQGNYGYTF.

The chain has TRBV6-5 and TRBJ1-1, with 8 bases fitting TRBD1. V trimming: 6 bases; J trimming: 4 bases; junction bases outside the gene matches: 1. The CDR3 has 12 residues. Germline assignment: CDR1 MNHEY and CDR2 SVGAGI. CDR3 sequence reads: CASRDRATEAFF. The CDR3 DNA reads as TGTGCCAGCAGGGACAGGGCCACTGAAGCTTTCTTT.